The TCR beta chain under discussion was sequenced for a study of blood T cell repertoires in COVID-19. Study context: Collection of acute and convalescent COVID-19 samples took place in the United States, Italy and Spain. T cells, B-cell-depleted T cells, or PBMCs provided the cDNA or gDNA that served as material.

Germline V gene lookup returns CDR1 LNHDA and CDR2 SQIVND (reference sequence). CDR3 size: 14 residues. The germline V and J ends were trimmed by 4 bases and 4 bases, with 11 bases remaining between them. Under the authors' procedure: The assay estimated nucleated cells by amplifying reference gene primers. Assay used: immunoSEQ multiplex PCR; TCRdb lists only in-frame clones, some missing. That table supplies the V and J calls and clone size; D and trimming were determined from the DNA. The data hold roughly 250,000 clones, with around 89% observed a single time. This chain joins TRBV19 and TRBJ1-3; possible D gene TRBD1, 5 bases. The TCR sequence derives from a man aged 25 to 45 with acute or convalescent COVID-19. Material: peripheral blood. DNA of the CDR3: TGTGCCAGTAGTAACAGGTTGCAAGGAAACACCATATATTTT. It is translated as CASSNRLQGNTIYF.